This T cell receptor beta chain was identified in a study of T cell responses to AZD1222 COVID-19 vaccine. This table comes from immunoSEQ multiplex PCR, and its TCRdb copy is limited to in-frame clones, with some not included. The sample gives 100,000 to 150,000 clones, 92% of which show up once; over 0.95% is in the top ten. General study results and limits: Only a handful of people who got AZD1222 tested seropositive at baseline. White British donors predominated, females outnumbered males, and clonal diversity was possibly underestimated.

Notes on this clone: As yet, its antigen is unknown.

The CDR3 has 15 residues. The specimen was peripheral blood, collected on day 0 of AZD1222 vaccination. This clonotype was obtained from an adult in good health. This chain connects TRBV21-1 to TRBJ2-7. TRBV21-1 is given as a pseudogene. The CDR3 DNA follows: TGTGCCAGCCGTTCAATTAGACTGGGGGATTACGAGCAGTACTTC. Its protein product is CASRSIRLGDYEQYF.